This T cell receptor beta chain was observed in a study of T-cell memory formation after mild COVID-19. TCRdb reprocessed the 5' RACE reads with MiXCR, giving one entry per CDR3 protein. The repertoire includes more than 350,000 distinct CDR3 sequences, more than 20% of them detected once, and roughly an eighth sits in the top ten. V was pared by 4 bases and J by 5 bases, with 9 bases of the junction left unmatched. The CDR3 sequence is 15 residues long. Germline-derived CDR1 and CDR2 are SGHTA and FQGTGA. This clonotype came up a few times. The chain links TRBV7-3 to TRBJ2-3, with TRBD2 matching 7 bases. The receptor was derived from an adult woman who had mild COVID-19 (a few samples of this study predate the infection). Cell type and time point are not known. Source material: PBMCs or a T cell subset sorted from them (not recorded which). CDR3 bases: TGTGCCAGCAGCTCATGGGGGGGACGGGGAGATACGCAGTATTTT. This encodes CASSSWGGRGDTQYF.